The clone carrying this TCR beta chain has just a few counts. TCRdb analysed the PCR reads with MiXCR anew, one entry per CDR3 protein. This table holds about 300,000 distinct CDR3 sequences, about 21% found once. The record originates from a study of molecular identifiers for immune sequencing clone quantification. The CDR3 has 15 residues. Trimming at V came to 5 bases and at J to 2 bases, leaving 5 bases not matched to a gene. In germline, CDR1 is MNHEY, CDR2 SMNVEV (reference sequence). The receptor's source is a human donor in good health. Some libraries in this study had Jurkat cell RNA spiked in. The sample comprised naive CD8+ T cells from blood, with Jurkat cell RNA spiked in. The subset denotes: FACS-sorted CD8+CD4-CCR7+CD45RA+ naive T cells. The chain carries TRBV27 and TRBJ2-1, with TRBD2 matching over 8 bases. The CDR3 DNA reads TGTGCCAGCAGTAATAGCGGGAACCCCTACAATGAGCAGTTCTTC. Translation gives CASSNSGNPYNEQFF.